This T cell receptor (beta chain) was identified in a study of CD8+ T cells in alopecia areata. For the study at large: Scoring of severity for treated patients was based on percentage of affected scalp area.

V shed 3 bases, J shed 5 bases, and the junction held 3 bases outside the gene matches. CDR1 is SQVTM and CDR2 is ANQGSEA in the germline V gene. The CDR3 has 14 residues. This clone has just a few counts. Treatment of the sample: oral pan-JAK inhibitor, 5-10 mg twice daily. The authors extracted RNA and reverse transcribed it into cDNA as the sequencing template. Sequenced by immunoSEQ multiplex PCR; TCRdb stores in-frame clones only, minus some. The data show 200,000 to 250,000 clones, approximately 45% seen once. The receptor was derived from a human donor with alopecia areata. The sample consisted of CD4+ T cells sorted from blood, taken at roughly week 36, from a patient treated with tofacitinib. The chain joins TRBV29-1 to TRBJ1-4; 10 bases agree with TRBD1. The CDR3 DNA is TGCAGCGTTGACGAGGGACAGGGGAATGAAAAACTGTTTTTT. Translated: CSVDEGQGNEKLFF.